This record looks at one T cell receptor (beta chain) sequence and its context. This clonotype was counted at least ten times. The clone's antigen remains unknown. No base qualities exist here, and no much larger clone lies one base off it. The library was generated by 5' RACE. The sample was run on an Illumina HiSeq 2500. A second roughly 7 to 12 cycle PCR used a sample-barcoded 5' primer and a J-beta primer mix. A template-switch 5' adaptor carrying 12 random nucleotides introduced a unique molecular identifier onto each TCR beta cDNA molecule. Each sample yielded at least 3 million CDR3-containing paired-end reads. First-strand cDNA was synthesized from all RNA with the Mint cDNA synthesis kit, primed by a TRBC-specific oligonucleotide. Following uracil-DNA glycosylase treatment, all cDNA underwent a first 18-cycle PCR with the universal primers M1SS and BC2_uni_R. As for the authors' bioinformatics: For normalization, 1 million high-quality reads, each with a distinct molecular identifier, were randomly selected from each sample. Instead of being binned into consensus sequences, reads that shared molecular identifiers were thrown out. MiTCR, run with a Q25 quality threshold and the strictest error-elimination algorithm, handled CDR3 identification, clonotype clustering and error correction. A nonparametric unseen species model with Euler transformation was used to estimate a lower bound on total TCR beta diversity. TCRdb applied fastp at Q25 and MiXCR to the public reads, then kept only in-frame beta chains. Entries are consolidated by CDR3 protein sequence, retaining the most common genes and DNA. TCRdb's processing, not the authors', yielded these V and J calls. Within this sample are hundreds of thousands of distinct CDR3 sequences, with 32% of them counted one time only. The ten most abundant clones make up less than 20% of the sample.

This sample is drawn from a study of blood T cells in healthy people across ages (dated by TCRdb to between 2014 and 2017). Regarding the complete study: In model experiments, template switching captured about one uniquely barcoded TCR beta cDNA molecule for every two T cells. To avoid experimental bias, donors of different ages were spread randomly across the sequencing lanes. Two additional independent replicas of 1 million unique cDNA reads from the same blood draw were analyzed for two donors (one aged 18 to 29 and one aged 80 or older). To track age-related changes in TCR beta repertoire diversity, the study relied on deep sequencing normalized with unique cDNA molecular identifiers. The donors were split into four age groups: young (average 16 years), middle-aged (about 40), aged (over 55) and long-lived (roughly 88).

Donors were a few dozen systemically healthy Caucasian individuals from Russia aged roughly 6 to 100 years. About 10 milliliters of peripheral blood were collected from each donor into EDTA-treated Vacutainer tubes. Ficoll-Paque density-gradient centrifugation was used to isolate PBMCs, with at least 7 million obtained per sample. Total RNA, at least 6 micrograms per sample, was extracted from PBMCs with Trizol reagent. For every donor, an aliquot of PBMCs went through flow cytometry to measure the percentages of naive CD45RAhigh/CD27high T cells. The germline V gene (reference sequence) sets CDR1 to MNHEY and CDR2 to SMNVEV. Including the terminal cysteine and phenylalanine, the CDR3 comprises 15 residues. The DNA shown is the 45-base CDR3, in frame from base 1. V trim: 7 bases; J trim: 3 bases; unmatched bases: 6. Overall results and qualifications from the work: As age increased, observed TCR beta diversity per million T cells dropped in a roughly linear way, and a significant reduction was already evident by age about 36. Bulk unsorted PBMC profiling prevented conclusive comparison of naive and antigen-experienced compartments. Compared with the aged group, the long-lived group had more naive CD4+ T cells, fewer expanded clones and increased TCR diversity, suggesting age selection. Donor CMV infection status was unknown, potentially confounding age-related changes in expanded clonotypes. The percentage of naive T cells measured by flow cytometry correlated strongly with observed TCR beta diversity. Estimates of total diversity based on one million sequenced T cells were regarded as lower bounds and as underestimates.

The receptor was derived from an elderly woman in good health. Donor details come from another sample of the same person, matched by shared clones. Sample: blood. The chain uses TRBV27 and TRBJ1-6, with TRBD1 matching 7 junction bases. The nucleotides are TGTGCCAGCAAATCCCAGGGGGGCTATAATTCACCCCTCCACTTT. Translated, it reads CASKSQGGYNSPLHF.